A single sample gave rise to the 11 T cell receptor beta chains below, sequenced in a study of early T cells in non-severe SARS-CoV-2 infection (dated by TCRdb to the early 2020s). The method behind the library was 5' RACE. The sample was run on a NextSeq 500. TCRdb reran the public reads through fastp at Q25 and MiXCR, keeping productive beta chains. For every CDR3 protein sequence, its rows merge into one entry that carries the most common genes and DNA. For this sample there are 15,000 to 25,000 distinct CDR3 sequences; over 4% appear just once. Roughly 7% of the sample is held by the ten biggest clonotypes. The sample consisted of whole blood. Receptors were obtained from an adult who was a healthcare worker with PCR-confirmed SARS-CoV-2 infection or an uninfected control (not recorded which).

In its sample, this clonotype was seen many times. The chain carries TRBV20-1 and TRBJ1-5; D unresolved. The CDR3 is 14 residues long. The V gene's germline CDR1 is DFQATT and CDR2 SNEGSKA (reference sequence). Trimming took off 1 base at V and 3 bases at J, with 10 bases between the two ends. The CDR3 here is CSARVADNNQPQHF. The CDR3, as DNA: TGCAGTGCTAGAGTGGCAGATAACAATCAGCCCCAGCATTTT.

The table lists this clonotype with many counts. CDR3 residues: CATTQRTPYNEQFF. The CDR3 DNA follows: TGTGCCACTACGCAACGGACCCCCTACAATGAGCAGTTCTTC. The chain recombines TRBV10-3 with TRBJ2-1; D gene unclear. CDR1 is ENHRY, CDR2 SYGVKD, per germline. V was shortened by 10 bases and J by 2 bases, with 15 bases between the two germline ends. The CDR3 loop spans 14 amino acids.

This clonotype is medium-sized within its sample. The chain has TRBV18 and TRBJ1-2; 7 bases align to TRBD1. The germline CDR1 and CDR2 sequences are KGHSH and LQKENI. The V gene end was trimmed by 3 bases and the J gene end by 8 bases; junction bases not matched to a gene: 9. This CDR3 has 14 residues. The CDR3 spells CASSPGTAQRGYTF. The CDR3 nucleotides are TGTGCCAGCTCACCCGGGACAGCTCAACGGGGCTACACCTTC.

This clonotype was seen only a few times. The genes are TRBV7-9 and TRBJ1-2; D unresolved. The CDR3 sequence is 13 residues long. V was shortened by 4 bases and J by 1 base, with 7 bases between the two germline ends. Germline loops: CDR1 SEHNR, CDR2 FQNEAQ (reference sequence). CDR3 DNA sequence: TGTGCCAGCAGCTGGAACAGTAACTATGGCTACACCTTC. This encodes CASSWNSNYGYTF.

This clonotype occurred many times. The chain employs TRBV7-2 and TRBJ2-2, with no clear D. From germline, CDR1 is SGHTA and CDR2 FQGNSA. V lost 2 bases and J lost 7, with 5 bases in between. CDR3 size: 12 residues. In nucleotides, the CDR3 is TGTGCCAGCAGCTTACTCGTCGGGGAGCTGTTTTTT. This gives the protein CASSLLVGELFF.

This clonotype is medium-sized in the sample. The junction departs from the called germline gene at one end, perhaps through a read error. V usage is TRBV6-1 and J usage is TRBJ1-1, with D unclear. From germline, CDR1 is MNHNS and CDR2 SASEGT. CDR3 size: 12 residues. The CDR3 DNA sequence: TGTGCCAGCAGCGAAGATATTCTGCAAGCTTTCTTT. Translation: CASSEDILQAFF.

This clonotype was observed a single time. The chain is built from TRBV29-1 and TRBJ2-1, with D perhaps TRBD1 (5 bases). V dropped 3 bases and J dropped 8 bases, with 11 bases sitting between them. The CDR3 runs 12 residues. Germline CDR1 and CDR2: SQVTM and ANQGSEA. The DNA of the CDR3 is TGCAGCGTTGACCATAGGGGCTATGAGCAGTTCTTC. Amino acid sequence: CSVDHRGYEQFF.

This clonotype was seen ten or more times. The chain employs TRBV5-1 and TRBJ2-1; perhaps TRBD2 as D (6 bases). The CDR3 loop spans 15 amino acids. Trimming removed 0 bases at V and 8 bases at J, with 15 bases between. Germline CDR1 reads SGHRS; CDR2 reads YFSETQ. The chain's CDR3 is CASSLESGVIDEQFF. CDR3 DNA: TGCGCCAGCAGCTTGGAGTCGGGGGTCATCGATGAGCAGTTCTTC.

This clonotype was counted many times. The rearrangement uses TRBV10-3 and TRBJ2-7; D possibly uses TRBD1 or TRBD2 (5 bases each). The CDR3 runs 14 residues. V shed 6 bases and J shed 1 base, with 13 bases lying between them. The germline gives CDR1 ENHRY, CDR2 SYGVKD. The DNA for the CDR3 is TGTGCCATCAGGACCCGGGACCGATCCTACGAGCAGTACTTC. The encoded protein is CAIRTRDRSYEQYF.

The table lists this clonotype with many counts. V and J are TRBV5-1 and TRBJ2-3, with 12 bases matching TRBD2. From germline, CDR1 is SGHRS and CDR2 YFSETQ. The CDR3 sequence is 17 residues long. V was pared by 0 bases and J by 0 bases, with 2 bases of the junction left unmatched. CDR3 protein: CASSLGLAGASTDTQYF. The DNA of the CDR3 is TGCGCCAGCAGCTTGGGACTAGCGGGGGCTAGCACAGATACGCAGTATTTT.

In its sample, this clonotype was seen many times. This chain joins TRBV10-2 and TRBJ2-1, with 13 bases matching TRBD2. The CDR3 contains 16 residues. The V gene end was trimmed by 6 bases and the J gene end by 2 bases; junction bases not matched to a gene: 4. Germline V gene sequence: CDR1 WSHSY, CDR2 SAAADI. CDR3 amino acids: CASSITSGGAYNEQFF. The CDR3 coding sequence is TGCGCCAGCAGCATTACTAGCGGGGGGGCCTACAATGAGCAGTTCTTC.